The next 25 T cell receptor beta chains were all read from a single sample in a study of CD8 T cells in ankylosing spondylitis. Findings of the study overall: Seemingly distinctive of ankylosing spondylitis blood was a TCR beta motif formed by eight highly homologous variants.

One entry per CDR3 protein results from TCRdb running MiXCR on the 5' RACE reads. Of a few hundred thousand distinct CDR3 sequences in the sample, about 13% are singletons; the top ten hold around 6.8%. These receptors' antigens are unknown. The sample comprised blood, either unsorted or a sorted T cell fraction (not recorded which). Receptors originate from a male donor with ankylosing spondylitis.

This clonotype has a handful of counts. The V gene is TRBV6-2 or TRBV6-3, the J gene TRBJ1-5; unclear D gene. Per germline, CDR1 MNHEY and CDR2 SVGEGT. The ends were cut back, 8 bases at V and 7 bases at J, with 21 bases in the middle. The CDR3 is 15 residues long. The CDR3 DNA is TGTGCCAGCGTCCTCGGTCTCGGGGTCGGGCAGCCCCAGCATTTT. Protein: CASVLGLGVGQPQHF.

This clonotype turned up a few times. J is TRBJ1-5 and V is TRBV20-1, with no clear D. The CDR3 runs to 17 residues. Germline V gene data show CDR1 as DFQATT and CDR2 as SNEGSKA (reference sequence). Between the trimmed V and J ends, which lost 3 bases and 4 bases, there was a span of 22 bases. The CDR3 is CSARVSPTKRPNQPQHF. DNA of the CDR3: TGCAGTGCTAGGGTATCGCCGACAAAGCGCCCGAATCAGCCCCAGCATTTT.

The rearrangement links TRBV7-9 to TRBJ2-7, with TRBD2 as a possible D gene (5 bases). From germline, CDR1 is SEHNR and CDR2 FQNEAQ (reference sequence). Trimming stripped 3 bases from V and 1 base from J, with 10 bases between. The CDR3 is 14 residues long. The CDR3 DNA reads TGTGCCAGCAGCTTCCTTGAGGGATCCTACGAGCAGTACTTC. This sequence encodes CASSFLEGSYEQYF.

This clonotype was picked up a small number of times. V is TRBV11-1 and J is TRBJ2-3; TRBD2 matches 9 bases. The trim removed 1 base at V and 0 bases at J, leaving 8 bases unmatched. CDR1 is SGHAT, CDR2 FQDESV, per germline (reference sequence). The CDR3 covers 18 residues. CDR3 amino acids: CASSLGLAGISSTDTQYF. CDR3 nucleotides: TGTGCCAGCAGCTTAGGTCTAGCGGGAATTTCTAGCACAGATACGCAGTATTTT.

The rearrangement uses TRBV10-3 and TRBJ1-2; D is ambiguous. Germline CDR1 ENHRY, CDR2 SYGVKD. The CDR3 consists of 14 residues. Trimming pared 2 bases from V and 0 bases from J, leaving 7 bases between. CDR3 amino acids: CAISEGQANYGYTF. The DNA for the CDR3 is TGTGCCATCAGTGAGGGGCAAGCTAACTATGGCTACACCTTC.

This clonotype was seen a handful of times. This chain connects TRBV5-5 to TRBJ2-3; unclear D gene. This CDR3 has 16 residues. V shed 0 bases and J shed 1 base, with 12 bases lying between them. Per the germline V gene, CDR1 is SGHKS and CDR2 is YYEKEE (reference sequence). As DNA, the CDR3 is TGTGCCAGCAGCTTGGGGCTAAACTCGGGCACAGATACGCAGTATTTT. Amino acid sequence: CASSLGLNSGTDTQYF.

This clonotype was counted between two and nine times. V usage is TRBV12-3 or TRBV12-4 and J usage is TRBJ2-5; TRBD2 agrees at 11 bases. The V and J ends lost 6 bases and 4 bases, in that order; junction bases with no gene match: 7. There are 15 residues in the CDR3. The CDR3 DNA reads TGTGCCAGCAGACTTGGGACTAGCGGCTCAGAGACCCAGTACTTC. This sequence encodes CASRLGTSGSETQYF.

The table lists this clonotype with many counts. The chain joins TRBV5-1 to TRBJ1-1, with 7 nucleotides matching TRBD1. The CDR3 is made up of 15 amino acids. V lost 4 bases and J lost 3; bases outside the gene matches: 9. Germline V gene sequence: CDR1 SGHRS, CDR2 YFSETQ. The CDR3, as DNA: TGCGCCAGCAGCCGGGACAGCGGGTTGGACACTGAAGCTTTCTTT. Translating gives CASSRDSGLDTEAFF.

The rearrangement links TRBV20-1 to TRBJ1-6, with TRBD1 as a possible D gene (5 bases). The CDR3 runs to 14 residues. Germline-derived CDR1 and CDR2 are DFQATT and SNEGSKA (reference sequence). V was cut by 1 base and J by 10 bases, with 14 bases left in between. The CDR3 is CSARGPGLKSPLHF. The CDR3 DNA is TGCAGTGCTAGAGGCCCGGGGCTAAAGTCACCCCTCCACTTT.

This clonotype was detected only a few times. The CDR3 is CASPGDGYTF. The CDR3 DNA is TGTGCCAGCCCTGGGGATGGCTACACCTTC. The V gene is TRBV7-8, the J gene TRBJ1-2; no definite D call. CDR1 SGHVS and CDR2 FQNEAQ come from the germline V gene. The ends were cut back, 8 bases at V and 6 bases at J, with 7 bases in the middle. The CDR3 length is 10 residues.

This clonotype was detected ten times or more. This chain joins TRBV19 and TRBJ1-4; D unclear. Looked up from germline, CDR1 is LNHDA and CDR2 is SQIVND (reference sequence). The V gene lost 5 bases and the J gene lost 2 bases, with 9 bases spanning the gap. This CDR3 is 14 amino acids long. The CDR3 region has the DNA TGTGCCAGTAGTCCACCCGGGACTAATGAAAAACTGTTTTTT. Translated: CASSPPGTNEKLFF. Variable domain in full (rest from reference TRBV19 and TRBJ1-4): DGGITQSPKYLFRKEGQNVTLSCEQNLNHDAMYWYRQDPGQGLRLIYYSQIVNDFQKGDIAEGYSVSREKKESFPLTVTSAQKNPTAFYLCASSPPGTNEKLFFGSGTQLSVL.

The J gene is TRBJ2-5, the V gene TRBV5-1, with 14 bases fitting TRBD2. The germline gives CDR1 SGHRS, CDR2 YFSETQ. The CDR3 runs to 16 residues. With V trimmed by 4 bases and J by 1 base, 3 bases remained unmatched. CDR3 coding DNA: TGCGCCAGCAGCCTAGGGACTAGCGGGAGCCAAGAGACCCAGTACTTC. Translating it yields CASSLGTSGSQETQYF.

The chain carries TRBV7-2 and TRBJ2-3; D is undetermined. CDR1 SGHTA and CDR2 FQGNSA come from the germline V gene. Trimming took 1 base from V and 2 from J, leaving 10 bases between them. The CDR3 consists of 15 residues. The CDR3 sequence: CASSLEDGSTDTQYF. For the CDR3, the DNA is TGTGCCAGCAGCTTAGAGGACGGTTCCACAGATACGCAGTATTTT.

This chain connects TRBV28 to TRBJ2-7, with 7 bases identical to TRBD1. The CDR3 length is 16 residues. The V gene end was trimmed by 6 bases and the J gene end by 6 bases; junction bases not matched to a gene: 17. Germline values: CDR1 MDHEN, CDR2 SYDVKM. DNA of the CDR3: TGTGCCAGCAGCTCTCTTTCAAAGGGGGCCGGGTCCGAGCAGTACGTC. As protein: CASSSLSKGAGSEQYV.

In nucleotides, the CDR3 is TGTGCCAGCAGTGAAAACAGGGGGCAACGAGAGACCCAGTACTTC. Protein product: CASSENRGQRETQYF. This chain connects TRBV2 to TRBJ2-5, with 9 bases identical to TRBD1. The germline V gene encodes CDR1 SNHLY and CDR2 FYNNEI. There are 15 residues in the CDR3. V was clipped by 2 bases and J by 4 bases; unmatched bases: 5.

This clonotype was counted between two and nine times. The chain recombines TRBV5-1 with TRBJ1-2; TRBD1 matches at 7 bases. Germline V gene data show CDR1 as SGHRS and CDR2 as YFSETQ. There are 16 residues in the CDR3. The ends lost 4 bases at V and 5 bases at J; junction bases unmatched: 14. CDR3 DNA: TGCGCCAGCAGCCTCTCCCGGGACCCAGGGGGTTATGGCTACACCTTC. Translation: CASSLSRDPGGYGYTF.

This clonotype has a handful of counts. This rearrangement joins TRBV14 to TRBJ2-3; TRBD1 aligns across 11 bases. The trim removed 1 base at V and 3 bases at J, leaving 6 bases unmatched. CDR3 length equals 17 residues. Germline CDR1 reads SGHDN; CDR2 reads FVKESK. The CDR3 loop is CASSQGRTGGMTDTQYF. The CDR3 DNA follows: TGTGCCAGCAGCCAAGGTCGGACAGGGGGCATGACAGATACGCAGTATTTT. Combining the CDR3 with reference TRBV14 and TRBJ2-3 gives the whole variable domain EAGVTQFPSHSVIEKGQTVTLRCDPISGHDNLYWYRRVMGKEIKFLLHFVKESKQDESGMPNNRFLAERTGGTYSTLKVQPAELEDSGVYFCASSQGRTGGMTDTQYFGPGTRLTVL.

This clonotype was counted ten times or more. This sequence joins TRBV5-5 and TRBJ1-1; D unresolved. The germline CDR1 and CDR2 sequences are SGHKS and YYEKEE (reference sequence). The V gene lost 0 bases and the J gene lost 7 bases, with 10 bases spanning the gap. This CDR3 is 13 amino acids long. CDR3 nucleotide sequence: TGTGCCAGCAGCTTGGTAGGGATAGATGAAGCTTTCTTT. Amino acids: CASSLVGIDEAFF. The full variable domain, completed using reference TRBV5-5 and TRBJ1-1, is DAGVTQSPTHLIKTRGQQVTLRCSPISGHKSVSWYQQVLGQGPQFIFQYYEKEERGRGNFPDRFSARQFPNYSSELNVNALLLGDSALYLCASSLVGIDEAFFGQGTRLTVV.

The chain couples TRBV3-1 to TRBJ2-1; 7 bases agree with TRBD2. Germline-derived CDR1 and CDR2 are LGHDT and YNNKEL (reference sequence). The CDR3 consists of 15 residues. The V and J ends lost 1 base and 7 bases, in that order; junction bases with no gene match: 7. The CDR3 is CASSQVAGQRNEQFF. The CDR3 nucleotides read TGTGCCAGCAGCCAAGTAGCGGGCCAACGGAATGAGCAGTTCTTC.

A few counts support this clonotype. The CDR3 is CASSRLREQFF. CDR3 DNA sequence: TGTGCCAGCAGTCGACTGAGGGAGCAGTTCTTC. This chain uses TRBV6-2 or TRBV6-3 with TRBJ2-1; no clear D. The germline CDR1 and CDR2 sequences are MNHEY and SVGEGT. The CDR3 length is 11 residues. Trimming cost V 5 bases and J 10 bases, with 9 bases left between them.

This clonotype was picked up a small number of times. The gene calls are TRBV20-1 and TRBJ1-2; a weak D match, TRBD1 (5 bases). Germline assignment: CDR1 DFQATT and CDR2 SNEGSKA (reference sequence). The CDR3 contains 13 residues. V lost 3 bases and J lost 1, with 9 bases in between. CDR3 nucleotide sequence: TGCAGTGCTAGGACAGCATTTAACTATGGCTACACCTTC. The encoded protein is CSARTAFNYGYTF.

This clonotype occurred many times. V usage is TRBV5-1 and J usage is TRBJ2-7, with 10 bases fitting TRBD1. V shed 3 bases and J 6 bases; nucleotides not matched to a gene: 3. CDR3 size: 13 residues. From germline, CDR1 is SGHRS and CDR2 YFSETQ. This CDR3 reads CASSWGQGSEQYV. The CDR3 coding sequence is TGCGCCAGCAGCTGGGGACAGGGGAGCGAGCAGTACGTC.

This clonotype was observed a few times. CDR3 amino acids: CASGRSGGSYNEQFF. In nucleotides, the CDR3 is TGTGCTAGTGGCCGATCGGGAGGCTCCTACAATGAGCAGTTCTTC. The chain recombines TRBV12-5 with TRBJ2-1; 7 bases line up with TRBD2. Germline V lookup: CDR1 LGHNT, CDR2 FRNRAP. This CDR3 comprises 15 residues. The V gene end was trimmed by 6 bases and the J gene end by 0 bases; junction bases not matched to a gene: 5.

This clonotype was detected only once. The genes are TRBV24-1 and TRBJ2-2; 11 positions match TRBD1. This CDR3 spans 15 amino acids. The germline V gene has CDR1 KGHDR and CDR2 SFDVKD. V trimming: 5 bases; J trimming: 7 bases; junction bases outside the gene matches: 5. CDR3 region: CATSAGTGGVGELFF. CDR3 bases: TGTGCCACCAGTGCCGGGACAGGGGGAGTCGGGGAGCTGTTTTTT.

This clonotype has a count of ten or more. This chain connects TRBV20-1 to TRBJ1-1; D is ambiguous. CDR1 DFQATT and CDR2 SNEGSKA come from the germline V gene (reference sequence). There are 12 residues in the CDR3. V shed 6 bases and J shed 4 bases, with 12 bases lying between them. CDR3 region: CSAQWGTTEAFF. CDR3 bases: TGCAGTGCCCAATGGGGTACCACTGAAGCTTTCTTT.